A selection of T cell receptor beta chains follows, all from one sample in a study of lymphopenia after photon versus proton radiotherapy. Only in-frame clones appear in the TCRdb table, and some are missing; sequencing was by immunoSEQ multiplex PCR. The sample records 68,000 or so clones, approximately 91% being singletons. Here the sequenced sample was peripheral blood, taken from a patient treated with photon-based radiotherapy. The receptors were gathered from a woman in her 70s with pancreatic cancer. Both conserved end residues are part of each CDR3. Fields, in order: V gene, D gene, J gene, CDR3 protein, CDR3 DNA. A D gene is named only where the DNA matches it firmly.

v_call: TRBV28; d_call: -; j_call: TRBJ2-5; cdr3_aa: CASSFGEQETQYF; cdr3_nt: TGTGCCAGCAGTTTTGGGGAACAAGAGACCCAGTACTTC
v_call: TRBV7-2; d_call: -; j_call: TRBJ2-6; cdr3_aa: CASSLGPPSGANVLTF; cdr3_nt: TGTGCCAGCAGCTTAGGTCCTCCCTCTGGGGCCAACGTCCTGACTTTC
v_call: TRBV11-2; d_call: -; j_call: TRBJ2-7; cdr3_aa: CASSLALGGYEQYF; cdr3_nt: TGTGCCAGCAGCTTAGCGTTAGGGGGCTACGAGCAGTACTTC
v_call: TRBV5-1; d_call: -; j_call: TRBJ1-4; cdr3_aa: CASRVGTGRGNEKLFF; cdr3_nt: TGCGCCAGCAGAGTTGGAACAGGGCGGGGTAATGAAAAACTGTTTTTT
v_call: TRBV29-1; d_call: -; j_call: TRBJ1-2; cdr3_aa: CSVGVESDYGYTF; cdr3_nt: TGCAGCGTTGGGGTGGAAAGTGACTATGGCTACACCTTC
v_call: TRBV2; d_call: TRBD2; j_call: TRBJ2-2; cdr3_aa: CASSEGLADTGELFF; cdr3_nt: TGTGCCAGCAGTGAGGGACTAGCGGACACCGGGGAGCTGTTTTTT
v_call: TRBV7-9; d_call: -; j_call: TRBJ1-1; cdr3_aa: CASSLEQGYTEAFF; cdr3_nt: TGTGCCAGCAGCTTAGAACAGGGTTATACTGAAGCTTTCTTT
v_call: TRBV27; d_call: -; j_call: TRBJ2-3; cdr3_aa: CASSLLGVSTDTQYF; cdr3_nt: TGTGCCAGCAGTTTATTAGGCGTCAGCACAGATACGCAGTATTTT
v_call: TRBV4-3; d_call: TRBD2; j_call: TRBJ2-2; cdr3_aa: CASSQVAGAPGGELFF; cdr3_nt: TGCGCCAGCAGTCAGGTAGCGGGGGCCCCGGGCGGGGAGCTGTTTTTT
v_call: TRBV27; d_call: TRBD2; j_call: TRBJ2-7; cdr3_aa: CASSLLGTSGAFRSGSYEQYF; cdr3_nt: TGTGCCAGCAGTTTATTGGGGACTAGCGGGGCCTTCCGGTCTGGCTCCTACGAGCAGTACTTC
v_call: TRBV9; d_call: TRBD2; j_call: TRBJ2-7; cdr3_aa: CASSVDETSVYEQYF; cdr3_nt: TGTGCCAGCAGCGTAGACGAGACTAGCGTCTACGAGCAGTACTTC
v_call: TRBV5-4; d_call: -; j_call: TRBJ2-6; cdr3_aa: CASSLGNSGANVLTF; cdr3_nt: TGTGCCAGCAGCTTGGGGAACTCTGGGGCCAACGTCCTGACTTTC
v_call: TRBV30; d_call: -; j_call: TRBJ2-1; cdr3_aa: CAWSSLPRSYNEQFF; cdr3_nt: TGTGCCTGGAGTTCACTACCTCGCTCCTACAATGAGCAGTTCTTC
v_call: TRBV7-9; d_call: -; j_call: TRBJ2-2; cdr3_aa: CASSFGAGTGELFF; cdr3_nt: TGTGCCAGCAGCTTTGGAGCGGGCACCGGGGAGCTGTTTTTT
v_call: TRBV18; d_call: TRBD2; j_call: TRBJ2-1; cdr3_aa: CASSPPSSGRADEQFF; cdr3_nt: TGTGCCAGCTCACCACCGTCTAGCGGGAGGGCAGATGAGCAGTTCTTC
v_call: TRBV27; d_call: -; j_call: TRBJ1-1; cdr3_aa: CAVRGNLNTEAFF; cdr3_nt: TGTGCCGTCAGGGGCAACCTGAACACTGAAGCTTTCTTT
v_call: TRBV7-9; d_call: -; j_call: TRBJ1-1; cdr3_aa: CASSLAGFGTEAFF; cdr3_nt: TGTGCCAGCAGCTTAGCGGGTTTTGGCACTGAAGCTTTCTTT
v_call: TRBV2; d_call: -; j_call: TRBJ1-2; cdr3_aa: CASTGRGDGYTF; cdr3_nt: TGTGCCAGCACCGGGCGGGGGGACGGCTACACCTTC